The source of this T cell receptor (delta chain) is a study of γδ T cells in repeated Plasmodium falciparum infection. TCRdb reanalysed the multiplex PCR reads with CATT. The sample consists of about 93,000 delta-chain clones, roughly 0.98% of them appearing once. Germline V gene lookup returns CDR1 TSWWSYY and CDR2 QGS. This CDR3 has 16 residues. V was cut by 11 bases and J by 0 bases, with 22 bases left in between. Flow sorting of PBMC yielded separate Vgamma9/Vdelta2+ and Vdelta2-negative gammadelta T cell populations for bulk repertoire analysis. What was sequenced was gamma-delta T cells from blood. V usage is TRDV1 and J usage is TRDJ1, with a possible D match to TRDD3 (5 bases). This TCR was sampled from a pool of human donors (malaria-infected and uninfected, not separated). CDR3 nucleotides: TGTGCTTGTGGGGAAGGCAAGGGGACGTACACCGATAAACTCATCTTT. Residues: CACGEGKGTYTDKLIF.